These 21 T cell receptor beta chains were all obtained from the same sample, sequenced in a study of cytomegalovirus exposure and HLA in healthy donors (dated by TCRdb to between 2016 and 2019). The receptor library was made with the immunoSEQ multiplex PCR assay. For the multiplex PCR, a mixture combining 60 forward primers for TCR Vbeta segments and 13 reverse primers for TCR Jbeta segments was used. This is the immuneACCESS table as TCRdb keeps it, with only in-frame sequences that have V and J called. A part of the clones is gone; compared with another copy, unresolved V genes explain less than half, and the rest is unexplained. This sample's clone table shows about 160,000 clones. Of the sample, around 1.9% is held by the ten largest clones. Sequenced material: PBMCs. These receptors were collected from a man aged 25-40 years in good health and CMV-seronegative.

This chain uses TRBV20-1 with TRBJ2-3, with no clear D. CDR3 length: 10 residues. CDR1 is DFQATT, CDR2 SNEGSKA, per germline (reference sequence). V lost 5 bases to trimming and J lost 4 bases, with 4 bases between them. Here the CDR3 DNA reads TGCAGTGCTCCCTCAGATACGCAGTATTTT. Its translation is CSAPSDTQYF.

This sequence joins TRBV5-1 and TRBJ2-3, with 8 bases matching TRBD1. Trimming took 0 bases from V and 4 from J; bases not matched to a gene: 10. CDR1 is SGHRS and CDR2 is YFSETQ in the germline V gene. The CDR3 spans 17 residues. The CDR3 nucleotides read TGCGCCAGCAGCTTGGGCTTTTTGACAGGGGCCCCAGATACGCAGTATTTT. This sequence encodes CASSLGFLTGAPDTQYF.

In nucleotides, the CDR3 is TGTGCCAGCAGCCCTGGGCTAGCGGGAGGCTACGAGCAGTACTTC. Its protein is CASSPGLAGGYEQYF. This rearrangement joins TRBV9 to TRBJ2-7, with 11 nucleotides matching TRBD2. From germline, CDR1 is SGDLS and CDR2 YYNGEE. V gave up 4 bases and J gave up 3 bases; unmatched junction bases: 6. This CDR3 comprises 15 residues.

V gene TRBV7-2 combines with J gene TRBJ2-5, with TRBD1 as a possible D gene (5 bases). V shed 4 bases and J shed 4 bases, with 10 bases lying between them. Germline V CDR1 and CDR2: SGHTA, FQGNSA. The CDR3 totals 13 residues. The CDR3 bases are TGTGCCAGCAGCTCTCAGGGTTCAGAGACCCAGTACTTC. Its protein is CASSSQGSETQYF.

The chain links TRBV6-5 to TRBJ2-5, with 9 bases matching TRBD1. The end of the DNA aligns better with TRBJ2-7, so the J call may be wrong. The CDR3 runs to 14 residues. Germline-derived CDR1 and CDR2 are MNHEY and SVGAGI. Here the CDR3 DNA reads TGTGCCAGCAGTTACGGGACAGGGAACTACGAGCAGTACTTC. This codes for CASSYGTGNYEQYF.

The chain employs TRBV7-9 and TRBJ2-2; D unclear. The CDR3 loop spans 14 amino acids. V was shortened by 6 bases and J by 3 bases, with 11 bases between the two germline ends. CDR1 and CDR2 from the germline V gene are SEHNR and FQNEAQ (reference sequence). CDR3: CASSPLRDTGELFF. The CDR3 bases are TGTGCCAGCAGTCCGTTACGGGACACCGGGGAGCTGTTTTTT.

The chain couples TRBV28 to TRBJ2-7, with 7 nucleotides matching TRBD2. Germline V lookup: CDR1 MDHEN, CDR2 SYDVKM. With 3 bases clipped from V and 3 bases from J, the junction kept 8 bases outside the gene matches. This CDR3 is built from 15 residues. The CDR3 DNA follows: TGTGCCAGCAGTTTGGGGGGGACCACCGTCTACGAGCAGTACTTC. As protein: CASSLGGTTVYEQYF.

The CDR3 DNA sequence: TGTGCCAGCAGCTTTACAGGGGCGGAGACCCAGTACTTC. The encoded protein is CASSFTGAETQYF. The chain recombines TRBV7-2 with TRBJ2-5; 7 bases fit TRBD1. This CDR3 contains 13 residues. Germline loops: CDR1 SGHTA, CDR2 FQGNSA. The junction had 3 bases not matched to a gene; V was cut back by 3 bases and J by 5 bases.

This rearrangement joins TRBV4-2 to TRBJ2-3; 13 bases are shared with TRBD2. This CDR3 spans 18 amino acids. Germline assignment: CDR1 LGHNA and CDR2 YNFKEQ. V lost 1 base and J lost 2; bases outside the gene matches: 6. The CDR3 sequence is CASSQGYGLAGDTDTQYF. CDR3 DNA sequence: TGTGCCAGCAGCCAAGGATACGGACTAGCGGGGGACACAGATACGCAGTATTTT.

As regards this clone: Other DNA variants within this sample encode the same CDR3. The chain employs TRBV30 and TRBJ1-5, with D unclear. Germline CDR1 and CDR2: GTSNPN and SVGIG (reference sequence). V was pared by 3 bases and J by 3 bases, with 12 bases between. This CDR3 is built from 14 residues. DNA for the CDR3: TGTGCCTGGAGCTCACAGATTACCAATCAGCCCCAGCATTTT. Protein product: CAWSSQITNQPQHF.

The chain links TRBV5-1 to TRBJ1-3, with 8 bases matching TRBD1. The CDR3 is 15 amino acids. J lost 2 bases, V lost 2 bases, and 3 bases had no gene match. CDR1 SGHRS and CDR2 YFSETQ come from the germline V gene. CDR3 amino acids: CASSFSTGAGNTIYF. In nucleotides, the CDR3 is TGCGCCAGCAGCTTCTCGACAGGGGCTGGAAACACCATATATTTT.

The DNA for the CDR3 is TGTGCCAGCAGTCTTAACTATGGCTACACCTTC. Translated: CASSLNYGYTF. The chain couples TRBV28 to TRBJ1-2, with D unclear. In germline, CDR1 is MDHEN, CDR2 SYDVKM. Between the trimmed V and J ends, which lost 5 bases and 1 base, there was a span of 2 bases. This CDR3 has 11 residues.

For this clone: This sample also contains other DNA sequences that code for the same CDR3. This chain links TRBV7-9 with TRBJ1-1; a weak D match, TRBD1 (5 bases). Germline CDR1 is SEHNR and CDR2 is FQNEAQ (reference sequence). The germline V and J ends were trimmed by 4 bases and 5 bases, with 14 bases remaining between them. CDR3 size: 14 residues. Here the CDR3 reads CASSSHGGGTEAFF. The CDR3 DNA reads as TGTGCCAGCAGCTCTCATGGCGGGGGGACTGAAGCTTTCTTT. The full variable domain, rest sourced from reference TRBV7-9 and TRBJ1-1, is DTGVSQNPRHKITKRGQNVTFRCDPISEHNRLYWYRQTLGQGPEFLTYFQNEAQLEKSRLLSDRFSAERPKGSFSTLEIQRTEQGDSAMYLCASSSHGGGTEAFFGQGTRLTVV.

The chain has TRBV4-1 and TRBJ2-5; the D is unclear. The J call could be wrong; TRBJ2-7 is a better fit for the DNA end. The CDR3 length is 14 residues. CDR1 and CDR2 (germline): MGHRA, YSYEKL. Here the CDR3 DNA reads TGCGCCAGCAGCCAAGCCCAGCGCTCCTACGAGCAGTACTTC. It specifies CASSQAQRSYEQYF.

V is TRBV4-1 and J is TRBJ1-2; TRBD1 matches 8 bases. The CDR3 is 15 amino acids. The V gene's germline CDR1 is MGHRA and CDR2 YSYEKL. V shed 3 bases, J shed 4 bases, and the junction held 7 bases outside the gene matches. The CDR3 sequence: CASSQEGGQGYGYTF. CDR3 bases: TGCGCCAGCAGCCAGGAGGGCGGACAGGGCTATGGCTACACCTTC.

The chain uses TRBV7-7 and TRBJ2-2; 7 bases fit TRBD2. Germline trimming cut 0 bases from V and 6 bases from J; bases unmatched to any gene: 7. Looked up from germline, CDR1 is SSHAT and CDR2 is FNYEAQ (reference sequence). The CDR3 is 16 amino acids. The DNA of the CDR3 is TGTGCCAGCAGCTTAGCGGGAGGGCCAGGAGCCGGGGAGCTGTTTTTT. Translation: CASSLAGGPGAGELFF.

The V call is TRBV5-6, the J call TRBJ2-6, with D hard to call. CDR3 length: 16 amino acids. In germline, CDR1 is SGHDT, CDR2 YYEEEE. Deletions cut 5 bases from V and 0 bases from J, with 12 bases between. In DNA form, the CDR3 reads TGTGCCAGCAGTCCTTTCCCGGGCTCTGGGGCCAACGTCCTGACTTTC. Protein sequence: CASSPFPGSGANVLTF.

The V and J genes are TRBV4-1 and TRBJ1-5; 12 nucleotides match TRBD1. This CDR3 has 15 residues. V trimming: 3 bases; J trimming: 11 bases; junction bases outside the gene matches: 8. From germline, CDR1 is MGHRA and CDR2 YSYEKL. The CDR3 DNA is TGCGCCAGCAGCCAGGGACAGGGGGCAAATATAGCCCAGCATTTT. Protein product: CASSQGQGANIAQHF.

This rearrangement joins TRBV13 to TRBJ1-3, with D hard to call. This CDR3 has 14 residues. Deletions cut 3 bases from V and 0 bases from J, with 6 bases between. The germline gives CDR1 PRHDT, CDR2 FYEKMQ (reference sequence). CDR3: CASSLADSGNTIYF. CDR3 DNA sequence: TGTGCCAGCAGCTTGGCCGACTCTGGAAACACCATATATTTT.

The CDR3 coding sequence is TGTGCCAGCAGTCGTGACTCCGGGGAGCTGTTTTTT. Its protein product is CASSRDSGELFF. The V gene is TRBV27, the J gene TRBJ2-2; D gene unclear. With 5 bases removed from V and 6 bases from J, the gap between germline ends came to 7 bases. The CDR3 is 12 amino acids. Germline lookup yields CDR1 MNHEY and CDR2 SMNVEV (reference sequence).

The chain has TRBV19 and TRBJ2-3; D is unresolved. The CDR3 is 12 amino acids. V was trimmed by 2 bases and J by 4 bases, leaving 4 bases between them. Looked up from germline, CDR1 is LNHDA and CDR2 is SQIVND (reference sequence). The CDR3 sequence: CASSIPPDTQYF. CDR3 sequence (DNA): TGTGCCAGTAGTATACCTCCAGATACGCAGTATTTT.